This is a list of T cell receptor beta chains from one sample in a study of CD8+CD57+ T cells in acquired aplastic anemia. TCRdb called the reads again in MiXCR, with one record for every CDR3 protein. The sample has about 180,000 distinct CDR3 sequences; 45% to 60% are singletons. The specimen was sorted CD4+, CD8+, or CD8+CD57+ T cells (not recorded which) from PBMCs. All receptors come from a human donor with aplastic anemia. Both conserved end residues are part of each CDR3. D genes are given only for firm matches. Clone size is given for some rows only: seen once, a few or many times, or a class if the clone is expanded.

V	size	D	J	DNA	CDR3
TRBV6-1	.	.	TRBJ2-7	TGTGCCAGCAGTGAAGCGCACAGGAGATCCGAGCAGTACTTC	CASSEAHRRSEQYF
TRBV11-2	.	.	TRBJ2-7	TGTGCCCGCAGCTTAGGGCAGACTACCTACGAGCAATACTTC	CARSLGQTTYEQYF
TRBV11-2	.	.	TRBJ2-1	TGTGCCAGCAGCCACCAGCAGGGAGGGGGCAATGAGCAGTTCTTC	CASSHQQGGGNEQFF
TRBV24-1	.	.	TRBJ1-5	TGTGACACTCCCGGCCCAGGGGTTAATCAGCCCCAGCATTTT	CDTPGPGVNQPQHF
TRBV20-1	.	.	TRBJ2-7	TGCAGTGCTGTGATCCAGGGATCCGAGCAGTACTTC	CSAVIQGSEQYF
TRBV5-1	once	.	TRBJ2-3	TGCGCCAGCAGCGAAAGGGGTGGCACAGATACGCAGTATTTT	CASSERGGTDTQYF
TRBV10-3	few	TRBD1	TRBJ2-5	TGTGCCATCACCCCGACAGGGAAAGGAGAGACCCAGTACTTC	CAITPTGKGETQYF
TRBV2	.	.	TRBJ2-1	TGTGCCAGCAGTGAAAGGCCCTACAATGAGCAGTTCTTC	CASSERPYNEQFF
TRBV7-8	.	.	TRBJ1-1	TGTGCCAGCTTAATCCTGGGGTCAGGTAGCGCTTTCTTT	CASLILGSGSAFF
TRBV15	.	.	TRBJ2-3	TGTGCCACCAGGGAGGCGGCCACAGATACGCAGTATTTT	CATREAATDTQYF
TRBV7-2	.	.	TRBJ2-7	TGTGCCAGCAGCCCTCTACAGATTTCCTACGAGCAGTACTTC	CASSPLQISYEQYF
TRBV7-6	many	TRBD2	TRBJ2-2	TGTGCCAGCAGCTCACGACTAGCGGGGGCCATCGCGAACACCGGGGAGCTGTTTTTT	CASSSRLAGAIANTGELFF
TRBV7-8	.	TRBD1	TRBJ1-6	TGTGCCAGCAGCCAATTTAGCGGGACAGAGCCACAATTACCCCTCCACTTT	CASSQFSGTEPQLPLHF
TRBV2	many	TRBD1	TRBJ1-6	TGTGCCAGCAGCGGATCGGGACAGGGGAATTCACCCCTCCACTTT	CASSGSGQGNSPLHF
TRBV5-4	few	.	TRBJ2-3	TGTGCCAGCAGCTTGTTTCTGGCGGGGAAGAGGATAGATACGCAGTATTTT	CASSLFLAGKRIDTQYF
TRBV14	few	.	TRBJ1-2	TGTGCCAGCAGCCAAGAACGGTGGGGCTACACCTTC	CASSQERWGYTF
TRBV4-1	.	.	TRBJ1-5	TGCGCCAGCAGCCAAGATTATAGGGTTGGCAATCAGCCCCAGCGTTTT	CASSQDYRVGNQPQRF
TRBV3-1	.	.	TRBJ2-5	TGTGCCGGCAGCCAACCCGGGACCATAGGGACCCAGTACTTC	CAGSQPGTIGTQYF
TRBV6-1	many	TRBD1	TRBJ1-2	TGTGCCAGCAGGGACCGGGACAGGGCAGATAACTATGGCTACACCTTC	CASRDRDRADNYGYTF
TRBV20-1	.	TRBD1	TRBJ2-6	TGCAGTGCTAACGGGGACAGCACGTTCTCTGGGGCCAACGTCCTGACTTTC	CSANGDSTFSGANVLTF
TRBV3-1	.	.	TRBJ1-2	TGTGCCAGCAGCCAACTTGGTTTTCATGGCTACACCTTC	CASSQLGFHGYTF
TRBV20-1	many	.	TRBJ2-3	TGCAGTGCTAGAAAGGGGGGTACGCAGTATTTT	CSARKGGTQYF
TRBV6-1	.	.	TRBJ1-4	TGTGCCAGCAGGTCAAGGGGTGGGACGGCTAATGAAAAACTGTTTTTT	CASRSRGGTANEKLFF
TRBV5-6	many	.	TRBJ2-7	TGTGCCAGCAGCCTCGGAGGGGGGACAGCAGCCTACGAGCAGTACTTC	CASSLGGGTAAYEQYF
TRBV29-1	.	.	TRBJ2-2	TGCAGCGTTATAGACCTCATTGGCGGGGAGCTGTTTTTT	CSVIDLIGGELFF
TRBV27	.	TRBD2	TRBJ2-2	TGTGCCAGCAGTTCCCTAGCGGGGAGGAGTGGCACCGGGGAGCTGTTTTTT	CASSSLAGRSGTGELFF
TRBV11-2	once	TRBD1	TRBJ1-6	TGTGCCAGCAGCTTAACCGGGACAGGGGGCAATAATTCACCCCTCCACTTT	CASSLTGTGGNNSPLHF
TRBV24-1	.	.	TRBJ1-5	TGTGCCACCAGTGTGGGCCATCAGCCCCAGCATTTT	CATSVGHQPQHF
TRBV5-1	.	.	TRBJ2-2	TGCGCCAGCAGCTTGGTACACGGGGAGCTGTTTTTT	CASSLVHGELFF